The 6 T cell receptor beta chains below were found in one sample sequenced in a study of cytomegalovirus exposure and HLA in healthy donors. PCR involved 60 Vbeta and 13 Jbeta primers. Sequencing was performed with immunoSEQ multiplex PCR; in TCRdb, only in-frame clones are kept and a portion is missing. The sample contains some 100,000 clones, around 75% of which appear only once. The sequencing input was PBMCs. The receptors here all came from a male donor in good health and CMV-seropositive.

CDR3 sequence: CASSFVVSSYEQYF. In DNA form, the CDR3 reads TGTGCCAGCAGCTTTGTGGTCAGCTCCTACGAGCAGTACTTC. The chain is built from TRBV11-3 and TRBJ2-7; no definite D call. The V end lost 3 bases, the J end lost 0 bases, and 9 bases lay between the germline ends. The V gene's germline CDR1 is SGHNT and CDR2 YENEEA. This CDR3 contains 14 residues.

The rearrangement links TRBV28 to TRBJ1-1; no reliable D call. Trimming left V 8 bases short and J 3 bases short, with 10 bases between. The CDR3 consists of 12 residues. Per the germline V gene, CDR1 is MDHEN and CDR2 is SYDVKM. The CDR3 region has the DNA TGTGCCAGCTGGTCGGGAGACACTGAAGCTTTCTTT. It yields the protein CASWSGDTEAFF.

The CDR3 spells CASSSGLAGGPSTDTQYF. The CDR3 region has the DNA TGCGCCAGCAGCTCCGGACTAGCGGGGGGACCTAGCACAGATACGCAGTATTTT. The chain carries TRBV5-1 and TRBJ2-3; 14 nucleotides align to TRBD2. V was pared by 3 bases and J by 0 bases, with 6 bases of the junction left unmatched. The CDR3 consists of 18 residues. Germline V gene sequence: CDR1 SGHRS, CDR2 YFSETQ.

The chain employs TRBV19 and TRBJ1-4; D is uncertain. Trimming left V 5 bases short and J 10 bases short, with 17 bases between. Per germline, CDR1 LNHDA and CDR2 SQIVND (reference sequence). The CDR3 has 14 residues. CDR3 DNA: TGTGCCAGTAGTCCGGAATCGGGGTTGGGAAAACTGTTTTTT. This encodes CASSPESGLGKLFF.

V usage is TRBV11-3 and J usage is TRBJ2-6; TRBD2 might be the D (5 bases). This CDR3 is built from 15 residues. Per germline, CDR1 SGHNT and CDR2 YENEEA. The V end lost 1 base, the J end lost 4 bases, and 8 bases lay between the germline ends. The CDR3 spells CASSLAEAGANVLTF. The CDR3 nucleotides read TGTGCCAGCAGCTTAGCGGAGGCCGGGGCCAACGTCCTGACTTTC.

The V call is TRBV6-6, the J call TRBJ1-3; D is uncertain. The CDR3 runs 14 residues. The V gene's germline CDR1 is MNHNY and CDR2 SVGAGI (reference sequence). V was clipped by 7 bases and J by 4 bases, with 14 bases between them. As DNA, the CDR3 is TGTGCCAGCATGGGCGCCGCAGGAGGAAACACCATATATTTT. This encodes CASMGAAGGNTIYF.